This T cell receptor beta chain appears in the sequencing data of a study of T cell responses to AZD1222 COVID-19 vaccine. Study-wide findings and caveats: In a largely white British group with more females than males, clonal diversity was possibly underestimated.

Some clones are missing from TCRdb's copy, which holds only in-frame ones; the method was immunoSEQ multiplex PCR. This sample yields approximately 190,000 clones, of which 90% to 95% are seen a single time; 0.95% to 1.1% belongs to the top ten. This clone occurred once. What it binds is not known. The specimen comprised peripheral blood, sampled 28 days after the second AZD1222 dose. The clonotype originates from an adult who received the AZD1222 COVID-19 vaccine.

The CDR3 reads CASTPGRMNTEAFF. CDR3 DNA: TGTGCCAGCACCCCAGGGCGGATGAACACTGAAGCTTTCTTT. The rearrangement uses TRBV7-8 and TRBJ1-1, with a weak D call TRBD1 (5 bases). The CDR3 totals 14 residues. With 7 bases removed from V and 0 bases from J, the gap between germline ends came to 12 bases. Per germline, CDR1 SGHVS and CDR2 FQNEAQ.